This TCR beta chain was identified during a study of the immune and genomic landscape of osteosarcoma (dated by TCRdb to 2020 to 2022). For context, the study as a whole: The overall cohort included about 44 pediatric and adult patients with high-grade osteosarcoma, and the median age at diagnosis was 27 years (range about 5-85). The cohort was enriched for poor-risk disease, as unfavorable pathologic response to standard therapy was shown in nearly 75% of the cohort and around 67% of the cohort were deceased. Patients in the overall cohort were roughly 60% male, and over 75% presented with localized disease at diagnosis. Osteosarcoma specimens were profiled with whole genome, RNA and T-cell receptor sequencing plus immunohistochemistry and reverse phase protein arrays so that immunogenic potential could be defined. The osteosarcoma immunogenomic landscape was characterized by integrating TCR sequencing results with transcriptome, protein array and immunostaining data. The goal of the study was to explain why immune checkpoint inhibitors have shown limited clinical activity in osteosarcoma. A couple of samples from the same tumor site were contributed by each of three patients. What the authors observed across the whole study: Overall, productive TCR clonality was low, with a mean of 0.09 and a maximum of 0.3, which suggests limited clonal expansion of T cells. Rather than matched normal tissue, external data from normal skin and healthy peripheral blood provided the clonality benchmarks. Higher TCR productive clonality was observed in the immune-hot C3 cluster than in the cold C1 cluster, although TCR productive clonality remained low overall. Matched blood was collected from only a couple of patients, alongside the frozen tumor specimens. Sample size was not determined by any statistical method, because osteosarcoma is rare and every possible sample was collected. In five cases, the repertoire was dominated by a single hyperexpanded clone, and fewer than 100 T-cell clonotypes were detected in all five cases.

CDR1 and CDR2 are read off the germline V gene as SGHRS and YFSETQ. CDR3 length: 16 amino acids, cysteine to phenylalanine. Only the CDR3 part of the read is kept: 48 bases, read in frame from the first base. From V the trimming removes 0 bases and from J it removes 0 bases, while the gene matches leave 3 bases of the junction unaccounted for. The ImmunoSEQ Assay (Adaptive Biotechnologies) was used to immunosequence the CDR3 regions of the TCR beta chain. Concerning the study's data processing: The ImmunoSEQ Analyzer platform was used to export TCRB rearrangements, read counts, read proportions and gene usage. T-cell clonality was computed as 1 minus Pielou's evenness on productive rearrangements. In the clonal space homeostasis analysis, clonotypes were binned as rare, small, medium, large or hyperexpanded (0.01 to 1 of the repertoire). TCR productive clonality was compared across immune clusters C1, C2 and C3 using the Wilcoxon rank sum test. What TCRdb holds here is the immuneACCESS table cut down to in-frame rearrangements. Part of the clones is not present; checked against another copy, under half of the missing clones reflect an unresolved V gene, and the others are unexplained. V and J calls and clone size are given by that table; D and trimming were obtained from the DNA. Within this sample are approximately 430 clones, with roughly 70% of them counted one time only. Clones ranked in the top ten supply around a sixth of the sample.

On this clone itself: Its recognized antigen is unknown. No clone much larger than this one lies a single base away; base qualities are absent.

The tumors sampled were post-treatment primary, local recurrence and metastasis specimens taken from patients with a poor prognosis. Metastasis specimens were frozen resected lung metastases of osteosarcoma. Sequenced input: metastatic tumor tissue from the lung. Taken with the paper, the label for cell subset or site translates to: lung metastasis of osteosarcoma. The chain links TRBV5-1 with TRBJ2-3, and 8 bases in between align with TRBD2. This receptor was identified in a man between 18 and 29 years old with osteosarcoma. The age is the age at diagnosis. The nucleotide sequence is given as TGCGCCAGCAGCTTGGGGGCTAGCGGGAGCACAGATACGCAGTATTTT. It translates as CASSLGASGSTDTQYF. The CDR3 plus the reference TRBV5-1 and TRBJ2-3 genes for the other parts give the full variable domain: KAGVTQTPRYLIKTRGQQVTLSCSPISGHRSVSWYQQTPGQGLQFLFEYFSETQRNKGNFPGRFSGRQFSNSRSEMNVSTLELGDSALYLCASSLGASGSTDTQYFGPGTRLTVL.